Following are 31 T cell receptor beta chains from one sample sequenced in a study of shared clonotypes between healthy human individuals. Some clones are missing from TCRdb's copy, which holds only in-frame ones; the method was immunoSEQ multiplex PCR. The table includes 600,000 to 750,000 clones, 90% detected once. Source material: memory CD8+ T cells from PBMCs. Subset: CD45RO+ cells pooled with CCR7-negative TemRA cells. Source of these receptors: a man younger than 35 in good health. Some clones in this sample may be carry-over from other donors' samples.

This chain joins TRBV2 and TRBJ2-7; TRBD2 matches at 8 bases. The V and J ends lost 6 bases and 6 bases, in that order; junction bases with no gene match: 16. Germline assignment: CDR1 SNHLY and CDR2 FYNNEI. The CDR3 spans 16 residues. The CDR3 spells CASSGSQSGRRFEQYF. In DNA form, the CDR3 reads TGTGCCAGCAGCGGAAGCCAGAGCGGGAGACGGTTCGAGCAGTACTTC.

This rearrangement joins TRBV5-4 to TRBJ2-1, with D unresolved. Germline CDR1 is SGHNT and CDR2 is YYREEE (reference sequence). V shed 3 bases and J shed 0 bases, with 10 bases lying between them. The CDR3 spans 15 residues. The CDR3 region has the DNA TGTGCCAGCAGCTCGGCAGCGAGCTCCTACAATGAGCAGTTCTTC. It yields the protein CASSSAASSYNEQFF.

The rearrangement links TRBV6-1 to TRBJ1-2, with D hard to call. The CDR3 spans 15 residues. Germline-derived CDR1 and CDR2 are MNHNS and SASEGT. Trimming removed 8 bases from V and 2 bases from J, with 18 bases in between. The CDR3 region is CASGTGTWENYGYTF. Written as DNA, the CDR3 is TGTGCCAGCGGAACCGGTACATGGGAGAACTATGGCTACACCTTC.

This chain joins TRBV28 and TRBJ2-1, with 8 bases fitting TRBD1. The CDR3 loop spans 15 amino acids. Per germline, CDR1 MDHEN and CDR2 SYDVKM. V dropped 1 base and J dropped 8; count of bases not matched to a gene: 7. CDR3 amino acids: CASSLSWTGIYEQFF. CDR3 sequence (DNA): TGTGCCAGCAGTTTATCCTGGACAGGGATTTATGAGCAGTTCTTC. Complete variable domain (other parts from reference TRBV28 and TRBJ2-1): DVKVTQSSRYLVKRTGEKVFLECVQDMDHENMFWYRQDPGLGLRLIYFSYDVKMKEKGDIPEGYSVSREKKERFSLILESASTNQTSMYLCASSLSWTGIYEQFFGPGTRLTVL.

V is TRBV27 and J is TRBJ2-1, with 12 positions matching TRBD1. Looked up from germline, CDR1 is MNHEY and CDR2 is SMNVEV (reference sequence). This CDR3 spans 19 amino acids. V gave up 3 bases and J gave up 5 bases; unmatched junction bases: 14. The CDR3 here is CASSLEGLVGQGANNEQFF. Written as DNA, the CDR3 is TGTGCCAGCAGTTTGGAAGGCCTCGTGGGACAGGGGGCCAACAATGAGCAGTTCTTC.

This sequence joins TRBV5-4 and TRBJ2-7; 10 positions match TRBD1. This CDR3 is 14 amino acids long. The ends lost 4 bases at V and 5 bases at J; junction bases unmatched: 6. Germline loops: CDR1 SGHNT, CDR2 YYREEE (reference sequence). CDR3 coding DNA: TGTGCCAGCAGCAAAGACAGGGGGCACGACGAGCAGTACTTC. Its translation: CASSKDRGHDEQYF.

The chain uses TRBV5-5 and TRBJ1-1; D unclear. This CDR3 is 13 amino acids long. V shed 3 bases and J shed 2 bases, with 8 bases lying between them. The germline V gene has CDR1 SGHKS and CDR2 YYEKEE (reference sequence). This chain's CDR3 is CASSSQINTEAFF. As DNA, the CDR3 is TGTGCCAGCAGCTCCCAGATTAACACTGAAGCTTTCTTT.

The V and J genes are TRBV19 and TRBJ2-4, with TRBD1 matching 7 bases. Per germline, CDR1 LNHDA and CDR2 SQIVND (reference sequence). This CDR3 contains 16 residues. V gave up 3 bases and J gave up 0 bases; unmatched junction bases: 5. DNA of the CDR3: TGTGCCAGTAGTATCCGGGACAGCCTAGCCAAAAACATTCAGTACTTC. Amino acids: CASSIRDSLAKNIQYF.

CDR3 protein: CASSILAGGGETQYF. CDR3 DNA: TGTGCCAGCAGCATACTAGCGGGAGGGGGAGAGACCCAGTACTTC. The rearrangement joins TRBV7-2 to TRBJ2-5; 13 nucleotides agree with TRBD2. V shed 5 bases and J 4 bases; nucleotides not matched to a gene: 4. CDR3 length equals 15 residues. The germline gives CDR1 SGHTA, CDR2 FQGNSA. Drawing the rest from reference TRBV7-2 and TRBJ2-5, the complete variable domain is GAGVSQSPSNKVTEKGKDVELRCDPISGHTALYWYRQSLGQGLEFLIYFQGNSAPDKSGLPSDRFSAERTGGSVSTLTIQRTQQEDSAVYLCASSILAGGGETQYFGPGTRLLVL.

This clone was observed once. The V gene is TRBV11-1, the J gene TRBJ2-7; D remains ambiguous. CDR1 and CDR2 from the germline V gene are SGHAT and FQDESV (reference sequence). This CDR3 is built from 15 residues. Trimming left V 5 bases short and J 2 bases short, with 16 bases between. Here the CDR3 reads CASSGRVPNPYEQYF. The DNA of the CDR3 is TGTGCCAGCAGCGGCCGGGTCCCCAACCCCTACGAGCAGTACTTC.

The chain combines TRBV2 with TRBJ2-7; tentative D call: TRBD2 (5 bases). The CDR3 consists of 15 residues. V was clipped by 10 bases and J by 0 bases, with 19 bases between them. Looked up from germline, CDR1 is SNHLY and CDR2 is FYNNEI. The CDR3 protein is CATDRRRESSYEQYF. In DNA form, the CDR3 reads TGTGCCACCGACCGGAGGCGAGAGAGCTCCTACGAGCAGTACTTC.

The chain employs TRBV4-2 and TRBJ2-7; the D gene is possibly TRBD2 (5 bases). This CDR3 comprises 14 residues. Trimming removed 5 bases from V and 4 bases from J, with 15 bases in between. From germline, CDR1 is LGHNA and CDR2 YNFKEQ. CDR3 DNA sequence: TGTGCCAGCAGCGATCCGAGGGATTGGTACGAGCAGTACTTC. It specifies CASSDPRDWYEQYF.

V and J are TRBV7-9 and TRBJ2-2; 9 nucleotides align to TRBD1. The CDR3 is made up of 15 amino acids. J lost 6 bases, V lost 5 bases, and 7 bases had no gene match. Germline V gives CDR1 SEHNR, CDR2 FQNEAQ (reference sequence). CDR3 DNA sequence: TGTGCCAGCAGCACAGGGGGCGGGTTAGCCGGGGAGCTGTTTTTT. The encoded protein is CASSTGGGLAGELFF.

This clone was found once. This chain uses TRBV6-5 with TRBJ1-1; D call uncertain. Trimming left V 7 bases short and J 4 bases short, with 13 bases between. The CDR3 totals 13 residues. Germline-derived CDR1 and CDR2 are MNHEY and SVGAGI. In nucleotides, the CDR3 is TGTGCCAGCAAATACGCCGAGTCCACTGAAGCTTTCTTT. This encodes CASKYAESTEAFF.

This chain links TRBV29-1 with TRBJ2-2; D might be TRBD2 (5 bases). The CDR3 consists of 12 residues. In germline, CDR1 is SQVTM, CDR2 ANQGSEA. V dropped 5 bases and J dropped 6 bases, with 10 bases sitting between them. The CDR3 region has the DNA TGCAGCGTTCCAGGACTCCCCGGGGAGCTGTTTTTT. This gives the protein CSVPGLPGELFF.

J is TRBJ1-1 and V is TRBV29-1, with 11 bases fitting TRBD1. Per germline, CDR1 SQVTM and CDR2 ANQGSEA. Germline trimming cut 5 bases from V and 5 bases from J; bases unmatched to any gene: 4. CDR3 size: 13 residues. The DNA for the CDR3 is TGCAGCGTTCTGGGACAGGGGGATACTGAAGCTTTCTTT. It specifies CSVLGQGDTEAFF.

The chain recombines TRBV6-1 with TRBJ1-5; a possible D gene is TRBD1 (6 bases). V was clipped by 1 base and J by 7 bases, with 11 bases between them. The CDR3 spans 14 residues. The germline V gene has CDR1 MNHNS and CDR2 SASEGT. This CDR3 is CASSEGRGRQPQHF. The CDR3 bases are TGTGCCAGCAGTGAAGGAAGGGGGAGGCAGCCCCAGCATTTT.

This rearrangement joins TRBV9 to TRBJ2-2; maybe TRBD2 (5 bases). The germline CDR1 and CDR2 sequences are SGDLS and YYNGEE. The CDR3 is 17 residues long. V shed 4 bases and J shed 2 bases, with 18 bases lying between them. The CDR3: CASSIHPSTGNTGELFF. The DNA for the CDR3 is TGTGCCAGCAGCATCCATCCTTCGACGGGAAACACCGGGGAGCTGTTTTTT.

The V gene is TRBV9, the J gene TRBJ2-3, with TRBD2 matching 10 bases. This CDR3 has 15 residues. The V gene's germline CDR1 is SGDLS and CDR2 YYNGEE. With 3 bases clipped from V and 0 bases from J, the junction kept 1 base outside the gene matches. The CDR3 DNA sequence: TGTGCCAGCAGCGGGGGACTAGCGAGCACAGATACGCAGTATTTT. This codes for CASSGGLASTDTQYF.

The chain combines TRBV6-5 with TRBJ2-2; D call uncertain. In germline, CDR1 is MNHEY, CDR2 SVGAGI. Trimming shortened V by 0 bases and J by 3 bases, and 5 bases separated the two germline ends. This CDR3 has 14 residues. The CDR3 loop reads CASSYSTYTGELFF. Written as DNA, the CDR3 is TGTGCCAGCAGTTACTCAACTTACACCGGGGAGCTGTTTTTT.

This chain uses TRBV4-1 with TRBJ2-7; D tentatively reads TRBD1 or TRBD2 (6 bases each). Germline lookup yields CDR1 MGHRA and CDR2 YSYEKL. CDR3 size: 14 residues. V was clipped by 4 bases and J by 5 bases, with 15 bases between them. The CDR3 nucleotides read TGCGCCAGCAGCCGAAAGGGGGGTCCCGACGAGCAGTACTTC. Translating gives CASSRKGGPDEQYF.

The chain carries TRBV27 and TRBJ1-2, with 12 bases aligning to TRBD1. V gave up 1 base and J gave up 4 bases; unmatched junction bases: 7. CDR3 length: 17 residues. Germline loops: CDR1 MNHEY, CDR2 SMNVEV (reference sequence). The CDR3 coding sequence is TGTGCCAGCAGTTTATTGGGGACAGGGGGCGCGGGCTATGGCTACACCTTC. Amino acids: CASSLLGTGGAGYGYTF.

The chain uses TRBV7-9 and TRBJ2-7; weak D call: TRBD1 (5 bases). Trimming took 1 base from V and 5 from J, leaving 18 bases between them. Germline loops: CDR1 SEHNR, CDR2 FQNEAQ (reference sequence). The CDR3 spans 16 residues. The CDR3 is CASSLGRAARFDEQYF. In DNA form, the CDR3 reads TGTGCCAGCAGCTTAGGCAGGGCAGCGAGGTTCGACGAGCAGTACTTC.

V gene TRBV7-9 combines with J gene TRBJ2-7; D may be TRBD2 (5 bases). Germline CDR1 is SEHNR and CDR2 is FQNEAQ (reference sequence). The CDR3 is 12 residues long. V gave up 3 bases and J gave up 5 bases, with 8 bases separating them. CDR3 region: CASSFYGNEQYF. The CDR3 DNA reads TGTGCCAGCAGCTTTTACGGGAACGAGCAGTACTTC.

This chain joins TRBV6-1 and TRBJ1-1, with D possibly matching TRBD1 (6 bases). With 8 bases removed from V and 5 bases from J, the gap between germline ends came to 18 bases. The CDR3 has 14 amino acids. Germline V lookup: CDR1 MNHNS, CDR2 SASEGT. The CDR3 here is CASEMGAVETEAFF. CDR3 DNA: TGTGCCAGCGAGATGGGGGCCGTGGAAACTGAAGCTTTCTTT.

CDR3 loop: CSSSLGMTADNYGYTF. Written as DNA, the CDR3 is TGCAGCTCCTCCCTAGGGATGACAGCTGATAACTATGGCTACACCTTC. The rearrangement links TRBV29-1 to TRBJ1-2; maybe TRBD1 (5 bases). Germline CDR1 and CDR2: SQVTM and ANQGSEA. V gave up 8 bases and J gave up 1 base, with 23 bases separating them. The CDR3 runs 16 residues.

The J gene is TRBJ1-4, the V gene TRBV4-1; maybe TRBD1 (5 bases). Germline assignment: CDR1 MGHRA and CDR2 YSYEKL. The CDR3 runs 17 residues. The V and J ends lost 0 bases and 6 bases respectively, with 17 bases between them. The CDR3 bases are TGCGCCAGCAGCCAAGATCGCGAGGGGATCGTTTATGAAAAACTGTTTTTT. It translates to CASSQDREGIVYEKLFF.

The chain has TRBV28 and TRBJ2-4, with D unclear. CDR3 length equals 15 residues. Germline V CDR1 and CDR2: MDHEN, SYDVKM. V was shortened by 3 bases and J by 8 bases, with 17 bases between the two germline ends. Written as DNA, the CDR3 is TGTGCCAGCAGTTTTCCCGAGGCCGGCGGTTACATTCAGTACTTC. Its protein product is CASSFPEAGGYIQYF.

J is TRBJ2-7 and V is TRBV28; 10 nucleotides align to TRBD2. Per the germline V gene, CDR1 is MDHEN and CDR2 is SYDVKM. J was trimmed by 2 bases and V by 2 bases; bases with no gene match: 3. The CDR3 has 15 residues. CDR3 in DNA: TGTGCCAGCAGTTTACCAGCGGGAGGGACCTACGAGCAGTACTTC. The encoded protein is CASSLPAGGTYEQYF.

The chain has TRBV7-9 and TRBJ2-5; 13 bases agree with TRBD2. The ends lost 4 bases at V and 5 bases at J; junction bases unmatched: 16. Germline V gene lookup returns CDR1 SEHNR and CDR2 FQNEAQ (reference sequence). The CDR3 consists of 19 residues. CDR3: CASSSRTSGSPERRETQYF. The CDR3 bases are TGTGCCAGCAGCTCCCGGACTAGCGGGAGCCCAGAGCGACGGGAGACCCAGTACTTC.

The chain joins TRBV11-2 to TRBJ1-1; no clear D gene. The CDR3 loop spans 15 amino acids. The V gene's germline CDR1 is SGHAT and CDR2 FQNNGV. The V end lost 1 base, the J end lost 4 bases, and 13 bases lay between the germline ends. CDR3 sequence: CASSLGRYGGTEAFF. The DNA for the CDR3 is TGTGCCAGCAGCTTAGGCCGCTACGGAGGCACTGAAGCTTTCTTT.